This T cell receptor (beta chain) comes out of a study of blood T cell repertoires in COVID-19. Turning to the study itself: Specimens from acute and convalescent COVID-19 originated in the United States, Italy and Spain. T cells, B-cell-depleted T cells, or PBMCs supplied cDNA or gDNA.

Patients in Seattle were enrolled during active infection, then followed longitudinally. CDR3 length: 15 amino acids. Germline assignment: CDR1 SGDLS and CDR2 YYNGEE. V dropped 6 bases and J dropped 0 bases, with 13 bases sitting between them. Per the study methods: Estimation of nucleated cell counts relied on the amplification of reference gene primers. Sequencing was performed with immunoSEQ multiplex PCR; in TCRdb, only in-frame clones are kept and a portion is missing. That table gives V, J and clone size, and the DNA gave D and trimming. The data contain about 160,000 clones, 65% to 90% of them seen just once; the ten biggest clones take up approximately 6.8%.

J is TRBJ2-1 and V is TRBV9; no firm D call. This receptor was taken from a woman in her thirties or forties with COVID-19, enrolled during active disease. Material for sequencing was peripheral blood. As DNA, the CDR3 is TGTGCCAGCACCTCCGCGGATAGCTCCTACAATGAGCAGTTCTTC. The encoded protein is CASTSADSSYNEQFF.